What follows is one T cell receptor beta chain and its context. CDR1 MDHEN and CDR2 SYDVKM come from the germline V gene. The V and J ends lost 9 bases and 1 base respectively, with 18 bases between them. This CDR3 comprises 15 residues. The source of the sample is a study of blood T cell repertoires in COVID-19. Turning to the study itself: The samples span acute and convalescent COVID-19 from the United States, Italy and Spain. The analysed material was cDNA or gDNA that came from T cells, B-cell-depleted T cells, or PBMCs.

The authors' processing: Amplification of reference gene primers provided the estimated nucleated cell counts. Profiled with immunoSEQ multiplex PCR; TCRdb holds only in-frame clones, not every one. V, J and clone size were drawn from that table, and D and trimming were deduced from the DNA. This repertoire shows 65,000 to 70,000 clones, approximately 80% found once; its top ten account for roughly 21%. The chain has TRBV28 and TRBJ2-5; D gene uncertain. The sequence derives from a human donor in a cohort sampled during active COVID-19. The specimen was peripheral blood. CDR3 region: CASTTGSPSQETQYF. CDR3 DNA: TGTGCCAGTACTACCGGCTCCCCATCCCAAGAGACCCAGTACTTC.